These 24 T cell receptor beta chains originate from one sample sequenced in a study of post-analysis software for immune sequencing data. No antigens are known for them. Sequencing libraries made from TCR beta cDNA carried unique molecular identifiers. One entry per CDR3 protein, called by TCRdb with MiXCR from the PCR reads. The sample records about 500,000 distinct CDR3 sequences, roughly 45% being singletons. General observations from the study: About five TRBV segments were more frequent in patients than controls; TRBV5-6, TRBV5-1 and TRBV20-1 belonged to this group.

Specimen: blood. Receptor source: a girl aged 5-17 years with multiple sclerosis.

This clonotype was counted between two and nine times. This chain joins TRBV6-5 and TRBJ2-7, with 9 bases lining up with TRBD1. The germline gives CDR1 MNHEY, CDR2 SVGAGI. The CDR3 spans 14 residues. V lost 6 bases, J lost 3 bases, and 6 bases stayed unmatched. The CDR3 DNA reads as TGTGCCAGCAGAAGACAGGGGGGTAACTACGAGCAGTACTTC. This gives the protein CASRRQGGNYEQYF.

This clonotype appeared a single time. The J gene is TRBJ2-3, the V gene TRBV5-1; TRBD2 matches 11 bases. Germline V gene lookup returns CDR1 SGHRS and CDR2 YFSETQ. The CDR3 sequence is 16 residues long. The trim removed 3 bases at V and 3 bases at J, leaving 6 bases unmatched. In DNA, the CDR3 is TGCGCCAGCAGCTCCTTTACTAGCGGGGGAACAGATACGCAGTATTTT. It yields the protein CASSSFTSGGTDTQYF.

The V call is TRBV9, the J call TRBJ2-5, with 8 bases that match TRBD1. V lost 0 bases and J lost 3; bases outside the gene matches: 4. The CDR3 has 15 amino acids. CDR1 and CDR2 from the germline V gene are SGDLS and YYNGEE. The CDR3 region is CASSVDPTGEETQYF. The CDR3 DNA is TGTGCCAGCAGCGTAGATCCGACAGGGGAAGAGACCCAGTACTTC.

The chain has TRBV20-1 and TRBJ1-5; 7 positions agree with TRBD1. The junction had 17 bases not matched to a gene; V was cut back by 6 bases and J by 3 bases. The CDR3 is made up of 17 amino acids. Germline CDR1 reads DFQATT; CDR2 reads SNEGSKA (reference sequence). The CDR3 loop is CSAYKGREQGFNQPQHF. The CDR3 DNA is TGCAGTGCGTATAAAGGACGGGAACAGGGGTTCAATCAGCCCCAGCATTTT.

This clonotype was seen a few times. The gene calls are TRBV20-1 and TRBJ2-5, with 12 bases fitting TRBD2. V gave up 5 bases and J gave up 4 bases; unmatched junction bases: 11. Germline-derived CDR1 and CDR2 are DFQATT and SNEGSKA (reference sequence). The CDR3 length is 16 residues. This CDR3 reads CSAFTPLAGGPETQYF. For the CDR3, the DNA is TGCAGTGCTTTCACCCCCCTAGCGGGAGGGCCAGAGACCCAGTACTTC.

There are a few counts of this clonotype. This chain joins TRBV12-3 or TRBV12-4 and TRBJ1-1; D not resolved. V was cut by 3 bases and J by 4 bases, with 9 bases left in between. The CDR3 is 13 residues long. The DNA for the CDR3 is TGTGCCAGCAGTTTTGGCTCAGGCACTGAAGCTTTCTTT. Translation gives CASSFGSGTEAFF.

J is TRBJ2-1 and V is TRBV12-3 or TRBV12-4, with TRBD2 matching 14 bases. V shed 7 bases, J shed 0 bases, and the junction held 8 bases outside the gene matches. The CDR3 runs to 18 residues. The CDR3 here is CASTGLAGGQSSYNEQFF. CDR3 DNA: TGTGCCAGCACCGGACTAGCGGGAGGCCAGAGCTCCTACAATGAGCAGTTCTTC.

This clonotype was counted only a few times. The J gene is TRBJ2-7, the V gene TRBV3-1; D gene uncertain. The CDR3 totals 12 residues. The V and J ends lost 1 base and 6 bases respectively, with 7 bases between them. Germline CDR1 is LGHDT and CDR2 is YNNKEL (reference sequence). The CDR3 nucleotides are TGTGCCAGCAGCCAAGTTGAAGGCGAGCAGTACTTC. This sequence encodes CASSQVEGEQYF.

This chain uses TRBV5-1 with TRBJ2-1; 7 bases are a match to TRBD2. The CDR3 is made up of 15 amino acids. Germline loops: CDR1 SGHRS, CDR2 YFSETQ. J lost 4 bases, V lost 1 base, and 5 bases had no gene match. DNA for the CDR3: TGCGCCAGCAGCTTGTTGTCTAGCGGATACAATGAGCAGTTCTTC. Translation gives CASSLLSSGYNEQFF.

V gene TRBV28 combines with J gene TRBJ1-6; maybe TRBD1 (5 bases). The CDR3 is 15 amino acids. Germline V CDR1 and CDR2: MDHEN, SYDVKM. Trimming removed 6 bases from V and 7 bases from J, with 16 bases in between. The CDR3 nucleotides are TGTGCCAGCAGCCGGAGAGGGGCTGGCAATTCACCCCTCCACTTT. Translating it yields CASSRRGAGNSPLHF.

The CDR3 DNA is TGTGCCAGCAGCCAAGTTCTTGGTGCGGGACAGTACTACAATGAGCAGTTCTTC. It specifies CASSQVLGAGQYYNEQFF. The chain recombines TRBV3-1 with TRBJ2-1, with TRBD1 as a possible D gene (7 bases). Germline lookup yields CDR1 LGHDT and CDR2 YNNKEL (reference sequence). The CDR3 totals 18 residues. The V gene lost 1 base and the J gene lost 3 bases, with 19 bases spanning the gap.

The rearrangement uses TRBV20-1 and TRBJ2-3; D uncertain. CDR1 is DFQATT, CDR2 SNEGSKA, per germline (reference sequence). V was clipped by 6 bases and J by 1 base, with 23 bases between them. The CDR3 runs 17 residues. The CDR3 sequence is CSAHPTTSPRGTDTQYF. The CDR3 bases are TGCAGTGCCCACCCGACCACTTCGCCCCGGGGCACAGATACGCAGTATTTT.

The chain uses TRBV27 and TRBJ2-7, with 8 bases fitting TRBD1. Trimming cost V 3 bases and J 2 bases; bases outside gene matches: 3. This CDR3 comprises 14 residues. Germline loops: CDR1 MNHEY, CDR2 SMNVEV (reference sequence). CDR3 loop: CASSFGRGPYEQYF. CDR3 nucleotide sequence: TGTGCCAGCAGTTTCGGCAGGGGGCCCTACGAGCAGTACTTC.

This chain links TRBV7-8 with TRBJ2-5; weak D call: TRBD1 (6 bases). The CDR3 length is 16 residues. Trimming left V 1 base short and J 0 bases short, with 12 bases between. Germline CDR1 and CDR2: SGHVS and FQNEAQ. The CDR3: CASSLGARTDQETQYF. Written as DNA, the CDR3 is TGTGCCAGCAGCTTAGGGGCTAGGACAGACCAAGAGACCCAGTACTTC.

The gene calls are TRBV29-1 and TRBJ2-5, with TRBD2 matching over 8 bases. The CDR3 sequence is 16 residues long. The ends lost 2 bases at V and 1 base at J; junction bases unmatched: 9. The germline gives CDR1 SQVTM, CDR2 ANQGSEA. The CDR3 spells CSVEKGTSGGQETQYF. The CDR3 coding sequence is TGCAGCGTTGAAAAGGGGACTAGTGGGGGCCAAGAGACCCAGTACTTC.

In this sample, this clonotype turned up a few times. The chain carries TRBV24-1 and TRBJ2-1; D call uncertain. The germline V gene encodes CDR1 KGHDR and CDR2 SFDVKD. V lost 4 bases to trimming and J lost 3 bases, with 6 bases between them. The CDR3 extends over 13 amino acids. DNA of the CDR3: TGTGCCACCAGTGACCTGTTCTACAATGAGCAGTTCTTC. Translating gives CATSDLFYNEQFF.

This clonotype was detected a few times. The gene calls are TRBV5-5 and TRBJ2-1; 7 bases are a match to TRBD2. The CDR3 consists of 15 residues. J lost 5 bases, V lost 4 bases, and 9 bases had no gene match. Germline CDR1 and CDR2: SGHKS and YYEKEE (reference sequence). The CDR3 reads CASSPGGRAHNEQFF. The CDR3, as DNA: TGTGCCAGCAGCCCCGGGGGGAGAGCTCACAATGAGCAGTTCTTC.

The rearrangement uses TRBV20-1 and TRBJ2-1; TRBD2 matches 9 bases. J gave up 6 bases and V 8 bases, and 8 bases lay outside the gene matches. CDR1 is DFQATT, CDR2 SNEGSKA, per germline (reference sequence). This CDR3 region has 13 residues. CDR3 protein: CSLTGTSINEQFF. The DNA of the CDR3 is TGCAGTCTAACCGGGACTAGCATCAATGAGCAGTTCTTC.

Notes on this clonotype: At one end the junction does not follow the germline gene, possibly because of a read error. The V call is TRBV6-6, the J call TRBJ2-5; 7 bases agree with TRBD1. Germline assignment: CDR1 MNHNY and CDR2 SVGAGI (reference sequence). The CDR3 totals 16 residues. In DNA form, the CDR3 reads TGTGCCAGCAGTTACCGTCCAGGGGGTCGGGTAGAGACCCTGTACTTC. It yields the protein CASSYRPGGRVETLYF.

The chain has TRBV20-1 and TRBJ2-7; 13 nucleotides agree with TRBD2. Trimming at V came to 0 bases and at J to 1 base, leaving 6 bases not matched to a gene. The CDR3 is 17 amino acids. Germline V gene data show CDR1 as DFQATT and CDR2 as SNEGSKA (reference sequence). CDR3 nucleotide sequence: TGCAGTGCTAGAGAGTGGACTAGCGGGAGTGTTTCCTACGAGCAGTACTTC. This gives the protein CSAREWTSGSVSYEQYF.

The CDR3 bases are TGTGCCAGCAGTCTCTCGACAGGGCCCTATGGCTACACCTTC. Its translation: CASSLSTGPYGYTF. This chain connects TRBV27 to TRBJ1-2; 7 positions match TRBD1. The CDR3 loop spans 14 amino acids. Germline assignment: CDR1 MNHEY and CDR2 SMNVEV (reference sequence). The V gene end was trimmed by 5 bases and the J gene end by 4 bases; junction bases not matched to a gene: 7.

The chain couples TRBV2 to TRBJ2-1; 7 bases map to TRBD2. Trimming removed 6 bases from V and 4 bases from J; junction bases left unmatched: 9. The germline gives CDR1 SNHLY, CDR2 FYNNEI. The CDR3 loop spans 15 amino acids. The CDR3 coding sequence is TGTGCCAGCAGACTCGAAACTAGCGATTACAATGAGCAGTTCTTC. Translation: CASRLETSDYNEQFF.

This clonotype appeared a few times. The V and J genes are TRBV12-3 or TRBV12-4 and TRBJ1-5; 8 bases match TRBD1. V dropped 6 bases and J dropped 1; count of bases not matched to a gene: 5. This CDR3 contains 15 residues. The CDR3 DNA reads TGTGCCAGCAGAGGACAGGGCGGGAGCAATCAGCCCCAGCATTTT. It encodes CASRGQGGSNQPQHF.

The DNA for the CDR3 is TGTGCCAGCAGTTATGGGGGTGGAACTGGGGCCAACGTCCTGACTTTC. Protein: CASSYGGGTGANVLTF. The J gene is TRBJ2-6, the V gene TRBV28, with D possibly being TRBD1 or TRBD2 (5 bases each). The CDR3 is 16 amino acids. Trimming removed 4 bases from V and 2 bases from J, with 12 bases in between. Germline V gives CDR1 MDHEN, CDR2 SYDVKM.